A single T cell receptor (beta chain) is shown here with its context. The source of the sample is a study of blood T cells in healthy people across ages. The CDR3 loop spans 12 amino acids. V lost 1 base and J 5 bases, leaving 5 bases between the germline ends. The V gene's germline CDR1 is LNHNV and CDR2 YYDKDF (reference sequence). A sample-barcoded 5' primer and a J-beta primer mix were used in a second PCR of about 7 to 11 cycles. TCRdb re-called the 5' RACE reads through MiXCR, storing one row per CDR3 protein. The sample includes some 900,000 distinct CDR3 sequences, 40% to 60% of them seen just once.

The TCR was taken from a man aged 25 to 40 in good health. This sequence joins TRBV15 and TRBJ1-1; no reliable D call. The sequenced sample was blood. CDR3 nucleotide sequence: TGTGCCACCAGCAGAGCTGTTACTGAAGCTTTCTTT. Protein sequence: CATSRAVTEAFF.